This T cell receptor beta chain was captured in a study of CD4 T cells in relation to SARS-CoV-2 and coronaviruses. With 0 bases clipped from V and 1 base from J, the junction kept 7 bases outside the gene matches. Germline V gene lookup returns CDR1 MGHRA and CDR2 YSYEKL. CDR3 length equals 17 residues. Details on this clone: Its antigen is not known.

Only in-frame clones appear in the TCRdb table, and some are missing; sequencing was by immunoSEQ multiplex PCR. The table includes just over 25,000 clones, around three quarters detected once. CD4+ T cells from unexposed donors were obtained before the COVID-19 pandemic (2011-2018). After ten to eleven days of culture, CD4+ T cells were isolated. Cultures received half-medium IL-2 refreshes on days 3 and 7. Sequenced input: CD4+ T cells from PBMCs, cultured in vitro. The clonotype comes from a human donor in good health. The chain couples TRBV4-1 to TRBJ2-3; TRBD2 matches at 7 bases. This chain's CDR3 is CASSQDGAGSGTDTQYF. The CDR3 DNA is TGCGCCAGCAGCCAAGATGGAGCGGGAAGCGGCACAGATACGCAGTATTTT.